This passage covers 23 T cell receptor beta chains from one sample sequenced in a study of post-analysis software for immune sequencing data (dated by TCRdb to between 2015 and 2016). Study-wide findings and limitations: A handful of TRBV segments, including TRBV5-6, TRBV5-1 and TRBV20-1, were significantly more frequent in patients than controls.

For these TCRs, the target antigens are not known. Libraries came from PCR. Sequencing was performed on an Illumina HiSeq 2500. To reduce PCR and sequencing biases, unique molecular identifiers were incorporated into the TCR beta cDNA libraries. TCRdb redid the processing of the public reads, applying fastp at Q25 and MiXCR, and retained in-frame beta chains. Entries are consolidated by CDR3 protein sequence, retaining the most common genes and DNA. The table for this sample lists 820,000 or so distinct CDR3 sequences; 53% of them were counted only once. Jointly, the top ten make up approximately 4.5% of the sample. Material: blood. The receptors were gathered from a girl aged 10-17 years with multiple sclerosis.

The genes are TRBV12-3 or TRBV12-4 and TRBJ1-1; 12 positions agree with TRBD1. The ends lost 4 bases at V and 1 base at J; junction bases unmatched: 7. The CDR3 contains 17 residues. CDR3 in amino acids: CASSSGGQGAPNTEAFF. DNA of the CDR3: TGTGCCAGCAGTTCCGGGGGACAGGGGGCGCCGAACACTGAAGCTTTCTTT.

This clonotype was recorded a few times. The V call is TRBV29-1, the J call TRBJ2-3; TRBD2 is a possible D gene (5 bases). Germline CDR1 reads SQVTM; CDR2 reads ANQGSEA. The CDR3 contains 15 residues. The V and J ends lost 4 bases and 6 bases respectively, with 20 bases between them. DNA for the CDR3: TGCAGCGTTGTTAGGCCCGGCGGGTTTCGGGATACGCAGTATTTT. This gives the protein CSVVRPGGFRDTQYF.

The chain recombines TRBV5-1 with TRBJ2-4; perhaps TRBD1 as D (6 bases). This CDR3 comprises 14 residues. From germline, CDR1 is SGHRS and CDR2 YFSETQ. V lost 2 bases to trimming and J lost 4 bases, with 10 bases between them. The CDR3 reads CASSFGQTKNIQYF. The CDR3 nucleotides are TGCGCCAGCAGCTTCGGACAGACAAAAAACATTCAGTACTTC.

This clonotype showed up just once. The V and J genes are TRBV20-1 and TRBJ2-1, with 7 bases that match TRBD2. The CDR3 spans 15 residues. V dropped 3 bases and J dropped 5; count of bases not matched to a gene: 10. CDR1 is DFQATT, CDR2 SNEGSKA, per germline (reference sequence). As DNA, the CDR3 is TGCAGTGCTAGCTCGGCTAGCGGCAACCACAATGAGCAGTTCTTC. It encodes CSASSASGNHNEQFF.

The J gene is TRBJ1-5, the V gene TRBV6-5; perhaps TRBD1 as D (6 bases). Trimming cost V 6 bases and J 2 bases, with 14 bases left between them. The CDR3 contains 15 residues. Germline V gene lookup returns CDR1 MNHEY and CDR2 SVGAGI. The chain's CDR3 is CASRRGGQGNQPQHF. The CDR3 DNA follows: TGTGCCAGCAGGAGGGGGGGGCAAGGCAATCAGCCCCAGCATTTT.

This clonotype was recorded only once. This chain connects TRBV12-3 or TRBV12-4 to TRBJ2-7, with 12 bases lining up with TRBD2. Germline trimming cut 5 bases from V and 5 bases from J; bases unmatched to any gene: 7. The CDR3 totals 15 residues. This chain's CDR3 is CASSNNRLAGDEQYF. In DNA form, the CDR3 reads TGTGCCAGCAGTAATAACCGACTAGCGGGGGACGAGCAGTACTTC.

Of note for this clonotype: A much larger clone differs from this one at a single base, so this may be a read error. The chain combines TRBV20-1 with TRBJ2-1; 11 bases match TRBD2. Germline V CDR1 and CDR2: DFQATT, SNEGSKA (reference sequence). The CDR3 is made up of 14 amino acids. The DNA of the CDR3 is TGCAGTGCTCCGGGACTAGCGGATACCAATGAGCGGTTCTTC. Its protein is CSAPGLADTNERFF.

This clonotype was observed a handful of times. This rearrangement joins TRBV28 to TRBJ2-7; D is unclear. The length of the CDR3 is 14 residues. Germline V gene data show CDR1 as MDHEN and CDR2 as SYDVKM. Trimming pared 6 bases from V and 5 bases from J, leaving 17 bases between. The CDR3 region is CASSPEDRPNEQYF. For the CDR3, the DNA is TGTGCCAGCAGCCCAGAGGACCGCCCAAACGAGCAGTACTTC. The whole variable domain, remainder taken from reference TRBV28 and TRBJ2-7, is DVKVTQSSRYLVKRTGEKVFLECVQDMDHENMFWYRQDPGLGLRLIYFSYDVKMKEKGDIPEGYSVSREKKERFSLILESASTNQTSMYLCASSPEDRPNEQYFGPGTRLTVT.

This clonotype was detected only a few times. This chain connects TRBV6-1 to TRBJ2-7; 9 positions match TRBD2. V was clipped by 3 bases and J by 1 base; unmatched bases: 10. This CDR3 comprises 17 residues. Germline V gene sequence: CDR1 MNHNS, CDR2 SASEGT. The CDR3 loop is CASSEPSGDAYSYEQYF. CDR3 bases: TGTGCCAGCAGTGAGCCTAGCGGGGACGCTTATTCCTACGAGCAGTACTTC.

The V and J genes are TRBV5-1 and TRBJ2-7; weak D call: TRBD1 (6 bases). The germline V gene encodes CDR1 SGHRS and CDR2 YFSETQ. The CDR3 is 14 residues long. Trimming took 0 bases from V and 2 from J, leaving 9 bases between them. CDR3 nucleotide sequence: TGCGCCAGCAGCTTGGGACAGGCTACCTACGAGCAGTACTTC. It codes for CASSLGQATYEQYF.

This clonotype was observed a handful of times. V gene TRBV7-2 combines with J gene TRBJ2-5; TRBD2 is a possible D gene (6 bases). V dropped 5 bases and J dropped 3 bases, with 16 bases sitting between them. The germline CDR1 and CDR2 sequences are SGHTA and FQGNSA. The CDR3 loop spans 15 amino acids. CDR3 loop: CASSNRRGGEETQYF. In DNA, the CDR3 is TGTGCCAGCAGCAACCGCCGGGGCGGGGAAGAGACCCAGTACTTC.

This rearrangement joins TRBV5-8 to TRBJ1-1; TRBD1 might be the D (6 bases). V dropped 1 base and J dropped 7 bases, with 14 bases sitting between them. Germline V CDR1 and CDR2: SGHTS, YDEGEE. This CDR3 has 14 amino acids. The CDR3 DNA follows: TGTGCCAGCAGCTTGTTGTGGGGGCTAGTTGAAGCTTTCTTT. As protein: CASSLLWGLVEAFF.

The genes are TRBV14 and TRBJ1-6, with 9 bases fitting TRBD1. This CDR3 contains 19 residues. V was clipped by 2 bases and J by 7 bases; unmatched bases: 15. Germline CDR1 is SGHDN and CDR2 is FVKESK. This CDR3 reads CASSQQAADRGFWNSPLHF. In nucleotides, the CDR3 is TGTGCCAGCAGCCAACAAGCAGCGGACAGGGGCTTTTGGAATTCACCCCTCCACTTT.

The genes are TRBV20-1 and TRBJ2-7; 8 nucleotides align to TRBD1. This CDR3 comprises 13 residues. Germline trimming cut 6 bases from V and 7 bases from J; bases unmatched to any gene: 11. Germline V CDR1 and CDR2: DFQATT, SNEGSKA (reference sequence). CDR3: CSATGTGAGEQYF. The CDR3, as DNA: TGCAGTGCCACCGGGACAGGTGCGGGGGAGCAGTACTTC.

A word on this clonotype: A read error may produce the germline difference seen at one junction end. This chain connects TRBV20-1 to TRBJ2-7; D might be TRBD2 (5 bases). The J call may be incorrect, as the DNA end agrees better with TRBJ2-5. The CDR3 spans 15 residues. In germline, CDR1 is DFQATT, CDR2 SNEGSKA (reference sequence). The CDR3 DNA reads TGCAGTGCTTTGCGGCGGGTCACCTTCCAAGGGACCCAGTACTTC. Amino acid sequence: CSALRRVTFQGTQYF.

The chain has TRBV29-1 and TRBJ2-5; D tentatively reads TRBD1 or TRBD2 (5 bases each). Trimming left V 4 bases short and J 1 base short, with 10 bases between. This CDR3 spans 13 amino acids. Germline values: CDR1 SQVTM, CDR2 ANQGSEA. The chain's CDR3 is CSVGDRSQETQYF. In DNA, the CDR3 is TGCAGCGTTGGGGACCGTTCCCAAGAGACCCAGTACTTC.

This chain uses TRBV3-1 with TRBJ2-3; 11 bases map to TRBD2. Looked up from germline, CDR1 is LGHDT and CDR2 is YNNKEL (reference sequence). V gave up 1 base and J gave up 6 bases; unmatched junction bases: 9. The CDR3 spans 17 residues. This chain's CDR3 is CASSQGMLAGGRDTQYF. CDR3 nucleotides: TGTGCCAGCAGCCAAGGGATGCTAGCGGGAGGCCGGGATACGCAGTATTTT.

The rearrangement links TRBV20-1 to TRBJ2-5; 12 bases agree with TRBD2. Germline trimming cut 0 bases from V and 4 bases from J; bases unmatched to any gene: 3. This CDR3 has 15 residues. Germline V gene lookup returns CDR1 DFQATT and CDR2 SNEGSKA (reference sequence). This CDR3 reads CSARDAGLAGETQYF. The CDR3 DNA follows: TGCAGTGCTAGAGATGCGGGACTAGCGGGAGAGACCCAGTACTTC.

This clonotype was observed a handful of times. The chain recombines TRBV4-2 with TRBJ2-1; D is perhaps TRBD1 or TRBD2 (5 bases each). The CDR3 consists of 15 residues. Trimming took 4 bases from V and 0 from J, leaving 10 bases between them. Germline V CDR1 and CDR2: LGHNA, YNFKEQ. CDR3 region: CASSRRGASYNEQFF. CDR3 bases: TGTGCCAGCAGCCGCCGAGGGGCCTCCTACAATGAGCAGTTCTTC.

This clonotype has more than one count but fewer than ten. The chain is built from TRBV5-6 and TRBJ2-3; 7 bases are a match to TRBD1. The CDR3 spans 16 residues. Germline CDR1 and CDR2: SGHDT and YYEEEE. V lost 5 bases and J lost 2; bases outside the gene matches: 11. The CDR3 coding sequence is TGTGCCAGCAGACCCCCCGGAAGGGGGCTCACAGATACGCAGTATTTT. Protein product: CASRPPGRGLTDTQYF. Complete variable domain (other parts from reference TRBV5-6 and TRBJ2-3): DAGVTQSPTHLIKTRGQQVTLRCSPKSGHDTVSWYQQALGQGPQFIFQYYEEEERQRGNFPDRFSGHQFPNYSSELNVNALLLGDSALYLCASRPPGRGLTDTQYFGPGTRLTVL.

This sequence joins TRBV20-1 and TRBJ2-7; the D gene is possibly TRBD2 (6 bases). CDR1 is DFQATT, CDR2 SNEGSKA, per germline (reference sequence). Trimming removed 0 bases at V and 0 bases at J, with 18 bases between. The CDR3 contains 17 residues. CDR3 in amino acids: CSARDHLKGGNSYEQYF. In DNA form, the CDR3 reads TGCAGTGCTAGAGATCACCTAAAAGGCGGGAACTCCTACGAGCAGTACTTC.

In this sample, this clonotype turned up many times. The chain combines TRBV29-1 with TRBJ2-5, with TRBD2 as a possible D gene (5 bases). The V gene lost 7 bases and the J gene lost 11 bases, with 17 bases spanning the gap. Germline lookup yields CDR1 SQVTM and CDR2 ANQGSEA. The CDR3 runs 11 residues. The CDR3 here is CSANLQREQYF. The CDR3 DNA is TGCAGCGCCAACCTCCAAAGGGAGCAGTACTTC.

This clonotype was observed a handful of times. The rearrangement joins TRBV5-6 to TRBJ2-7; 13 bases agree with TRBD2. V shed 4 bases and J 7 bases; nucleotides not matched to a gene: 11. Germline V gives CDR1 SGHDT, CDR2 YYEEEE. The CDR3 sequence is 16 residues long. CDR3 DNA sequence: TGTGCCAGCAGCACCGGACTAGCGGGAGTGCTTGGAGAGCAGTACTTC. It translates to CASSTGLAGVLGEQYF.